This is a list of T cell receptor beta chains from one sample in a study of blood T cell repertoires in COVID-19. TCRdb's copy holds only in-frame clones and misses some; the assay was immunoSEQ multiplex PCR. The sample records approximately 220,000 clones, about 80% being singletons. The sequenced sample consisted of PBMCs or T cells enriched from blood (not recorded which). The receptors originated from a woman between 50 and 59 years old who had been exposed to COVID-19. Both conserved end residues are part of each CDR3. D genes are given only for firm matches. Clone size is stated in some rows and not others, as once, few, many or a class when expanded.

d_gene | abundance | j_gene | v_gene | CDR3nt | CDR3aa
- | - | TRBJ1-2 | TRBV9 | TGTGCCAGCAGCCCAGCGGGGTATGGCTACACCTTC | CASSPAGYGYTF
- | - | TRBJ1-1 | TRBV12-3/TRBV12-4 | TGTGCCAGCAGTCGACTTAGGAACACTGAAGCTTTCTTT | CASSRLRNTEAFF
TRBD1 | - | TRBJ1-5 | TRBV12-3/TRBV12-4 | TGTGCCAGCAGGAGGGGGCGTCAGCCCCAGCATTTT | CASRRGRQPQHF
TRBD2 | - | TRBJ2-7 | TRBV6-6 | TGTGCCAGCGGGACTAGCTCCTCCTACGAGCAGTACTTC | CASGTSSSYEQYF
TRBD1 | - | TRBJ1-6 | TRBV7-9 | TGTGCCAGCAGCCTCCACTCGACAGGGATTAATTCACCCCTCCACTTT | CASSLHSTGINSPLHF
TRBD1 | - | TRBJ1-1 | TRBV7-9 | TGTGCCAGCACCAACAGGGGAGGGGACACTGAAGCTTTCTTT | CASTNRGGDTEAFF
- | - | TRBJ2-2 | TRBV7-9 | TGTGCCAGCAGATCTCAGGCGAACACCGGGGAGCTGTTTTTT | CASRSQANTGELFF
- | - | TRBJ2-3 | TRBV7-2 | TGTGCCAGCAGCCCGTGGGGACACCTCACAGATACGCAGTATTTT | CASSPWGHLTDTQYF
TRBD1 | once | TRBJ1-2 | TRBV2 | TGTGCCAGCAGTAACAGGGGGACGGGCGGCTACACCTTC | CASSNRGTGGYTF
- | - | TRBJ1-3 | TRBV4-3 | TGCGCCAGCAGCCAAGTAGCCGTGAGGCGGGGGGCCTCTGGAAACACCATATATTTT | CASSQVAVRRGASGNTIYF
- | - | TRBJ1-1 | TRBV10-2 | TGCGCCAGCAGTGAAACTCAGGGGCCGATGAACACTGAAGCTTTCTTT | CASSETQGPMNTEAFF
- | - | TRBJ1-4 | TRBV6-1 | TGTGCCAGCAGTGAACGTCCCGAGAAACTGTTTTTT | CASSERPEKLFF
- | - | TRBJ2-3 | TRBV19 | TGTGCCAGTAGTATAACAGCAGCAGGCGCAGATACGCAGTATTTT | CASSITAAGADTQYF
- | - | TRBJ1-2 | TRBV6-5 | TGTGCCAGCAGTTACTCGAACCGCTTCAGGGGCTACACCTTC | CASSYSNRFRGYTF
- | once | TRBJ1-1 | TRBV11-2 | TGTGCCAGCAGCCACTCAGGACAGCTTAACGCTTTCTTT | CASSHSGQLNAFF
- | - | TRBJ1-2 | TRBV10-3 | TGTGCCAGCGGACAGTATGGCTACACCTTC | CASGQYGYTF
TRBD2 | - | TRBJ2-1 | TRBV19 | TGTGCCAGTTCTAAGACTAGCGGGGGGGCGTTGGATGAGCAGTTCTTC | CASSKTSGGALDEQFF
TRBD1 | - | TRBJ2-2 | TRBV19 | TGTGCCAGTAGTTTAATCTCCGGGACAGGGGAAGCCGGGGAGCTGTTTTTT | CASSLISGTGEAGELFF
- | - | TRBJ2-5 | TRBV12-2 | TGTGCAAGTCGCTTAGAGCCCCAGACTTTGGACAGAAAGACGGGGGAGACCCAGTACTTC | CASRLEPQTLDRKTGETQYF
- | once | TRBJ1-5 | TRBV19 | TGTGCCAGTAGTATGGGACATCAAGTTGTGCCCCAGCATTTT | CASSMGHQVVPQHF
TRBD1 | few | TRBJ1-1 | TRBV6-6 | TGTGCCAGCTTGGGACAGGGGGCGAACACTGAAGCTTTCTTT | CASLGQGANTEAFF
- | - | TRBJ1-2 | TRBV27 | TGTGCCAGCAGTCCCAGTTACAGGGCCAACTATGGCTACACCTTC | CASSPSYRANYGYTF
- | - | TRBJ2-2 | TRBV30 | TGTGCCTGGAGGCCCGTACTCACCGGGGAGCTGTTTTTT | CAWRPVLTGELFF
- | - | TRBJ1-2 | TRBV25-1 | TGTGCCAGCAGTGTAGGGAGGGGCGACTATGGCTACACCTTC | CASSVGRGDYGYTF
- | - | TRBJ1-1 | TRBV6-5 | TGTGCCAGCAGTTGGGGTCCAGGGGACACTGAAGCTTTCTTT | CASSWGPGDTEAFF
- | - | TRBJ2-1 | TRBV11-3 | TGTGCCAGCAGCTTAGGATTCGGGTTCGGAACCTTAGGGCAGTTCTTC | CASSLGFGFGTLGQFF
TRBD1 | - | TRBJ1-5 | TRBV19 | TGTGCCAGTAGATGGGGGACAGGGGCCCGCAATCAGCCCCAGCATTTT | CASRWGTGARNQPQHF
TRBD1 | once | TRBJ1-6 | TRBV9 | TGTGCCAGCAGCGTATCGGGACAGGGTAATTCACCCCTCCACTTT | CASSVSGQGNSPLHF
- | - | TRBJ2-2 | TRBV30 | TGTGCCTGGAGCCCAGAGAACACCGGGGAGCTGTTTTTT | CAWSPENTGELFF
- | - | TRBJ2-3 | TRBV12-3/TRBV12-4 | TGTGCCAGCAGTTTATCGAGGGCAGATACGCAGTATTTT | CASSLSRADTQYF
- | few | TRBJ1-5 | TRBV20-1 | TGCAGTGCTGGGCGGGACGGGCCCCAGCATTTT | CSAGRDGPQHF
- | - | TRBJ1-2 | TRBV27 | TGTGCCAGCAGTTTACGAAACCAGGGGATCTATGGCTACACCTTC | CASSLRNQGIYGYTF
- | - | TRBJ1-1 | TRBV9 | TGTGCCAGCAGCGAGAGGGAGGAAGTAACTGAAGCTTTCTTT | CASSEREEVTEAFF
- | - | TRBJ1-1 | TRBV5-4 | TGTGCCAGCAGCTTGGGCGGCATGAACACTGAAGCTTTCTTT | CASSLGGMNTEAFF
- | few | TRBJ1-6 | TRBV6-5 | TGTGCCAGCAGTTTTAGGAGGAATTCACCCCTCCACTTT | CASSFRRNSPLHF
TRBD1 | - | TRBJ1-6 | TRBV7-3 | TGTGCCAGCAGCTTAAACAGGGGGCATAATTCACCCCTCCACTTT | CASSLNRGHNSPLHF
TRBD2 | - | TRBJ2-5 | TRBV5-1 | TGCGCCAGCAGCGTGACAAGCGGGGCGGTGACCCAGTACTTC | CASSVTSGAVTQYF
- | - | TRBJ1-6 | TRBV5-6 | TGTGCCAGCGGCGGACAGTCCTATAATTCACCCCTCCACTTT | CASGGQSYNSPLHF
TRBD2 | - | TRBJ2-4 | TRBV7-2 | TGTGCCAGCAGCTTAGAGTTCGGAGCGGGGGTAGCCAAAAACATTCAGTACTTC | CASSLEFGAGVAKNIQYF
- | - | TRBJ1-6 | TRBV5-6 | TGTGCCAGCAGCTTGGTGAAGTCCCGGGGCTCCTATAATTCACCCCTCCACTTT | CASSLVKSRGSYNSPLHF
- | - | TRBJ2-7 | TRBV2 | TGTGCCAGCGAGCAGGGGATAAGCGAGCAGTACTTC | CASEQGISEQYF
- | - | TRBJ1-2 | TRBV4-2 | TGTGCCAGCAGCCAAGATTTGGGGCAGGGGAATGGCTACACCTTC | CASSQDLGQGNGYTF